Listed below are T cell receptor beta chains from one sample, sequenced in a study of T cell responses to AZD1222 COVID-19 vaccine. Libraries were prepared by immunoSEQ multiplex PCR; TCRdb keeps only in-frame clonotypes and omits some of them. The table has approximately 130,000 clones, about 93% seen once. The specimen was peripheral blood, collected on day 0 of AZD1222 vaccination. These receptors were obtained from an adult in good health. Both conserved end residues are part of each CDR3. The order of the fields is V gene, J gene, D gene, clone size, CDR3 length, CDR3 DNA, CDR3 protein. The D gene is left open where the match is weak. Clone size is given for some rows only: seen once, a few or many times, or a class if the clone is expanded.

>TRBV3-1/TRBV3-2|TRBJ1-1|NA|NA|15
TGTGCCAGCAGCCCAAGGACTCTGTGGGACACTGAAGCTTTCTTT
CASSPRTLWDTEAFF
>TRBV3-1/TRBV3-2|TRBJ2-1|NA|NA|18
TGTGCCAGCAGCCAAGATTTAAGTATACTCGGTGCCCGCAATGAGCAGTTCTTC
CASSQDLSILGARNEQFF
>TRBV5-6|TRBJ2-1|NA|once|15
TGTGCCAGCAGCCGAAGTCCAAGCTCCTACAATGAGCAGTTCTTC
CASSRSPSSYNEQFF
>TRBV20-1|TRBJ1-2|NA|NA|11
TGCAGTGCTAAGAGGGGGAATGGCTACACCTTC
CSAKRGNGYTF
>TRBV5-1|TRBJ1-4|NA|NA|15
TGCGCCAGCAGCCTGGGGGCGGGCTCCTATGAAAAACTGTTTTTT
CASSLGAGSYEKLFF
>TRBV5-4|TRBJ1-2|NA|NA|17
TGTGCCAGCAGCCCCCCCGGCGCAGGGAGGTCGGCGATGGGCTACACCTTC
CASSPPGAGRSAMGYTF
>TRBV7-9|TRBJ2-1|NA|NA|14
TGTGCCAGCAGCTTAGCGGGCGAGTACAATGAGCAGTTCTTC
CASSLAGEYNEQFF
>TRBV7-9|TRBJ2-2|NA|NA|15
TGTGCCAGCAGCTTAGAGGGGCGTCCCACCGGGGAGCTGTTTTTT
CASSLEGRPTGELFF
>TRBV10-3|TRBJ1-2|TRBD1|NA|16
TGTGCCATCAGCCCCAGCGAAGACAGGGGCGACTATGGCTACACCTTC
CAISPSEDRGDYGYTF
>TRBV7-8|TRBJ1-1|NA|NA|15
TGTGCCAGCAGCTTACCGGGACCGACGAACACTGAAGCTTTCTTT
CASSLPGPTNTEAFF
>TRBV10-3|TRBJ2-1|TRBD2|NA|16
TGTGCCATCAGTGCCGGACTAGCGGGGGGGTACAATGAGCAGTTCTTC
CAISAGLAGGYNEQFF
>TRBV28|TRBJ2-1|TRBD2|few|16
TGTGCCAGCAGCCGATCAAGCGGGACCCCCTACAATGAGCAGTTCTTC
CASSRSSGTPYNEQFF
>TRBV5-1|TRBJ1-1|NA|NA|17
TGCGCCAGCAGCCCCGGGGTGAGGGCAAATCTTTTCACTGAAGCTTTCTTT
CASSPGVRANLFTEAFF
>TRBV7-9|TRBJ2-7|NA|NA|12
TGTGCCAGCAGCCAGGGGCACTACGAGCAGTACTTC
CASSQGHYEQYF
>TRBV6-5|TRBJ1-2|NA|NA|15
TGTGCCAGCAGTTACAGCCTGACGACAAACTATGGCTACACCTTC
CASSYSLTTNYGYTF